This T cell receptor beta chain comes out of a study of blood T cell repertoires in COVID-19. Authors' methods: Amplification of reference gene primers provided the estimated nucleated cell counts. Clones were read by immunoSEQ multiplex PCR, and TCRdb kept only the in-frame ones, dropping some. V and J calls and clone size follow that table, whereas D and trimming were derived from the DNA. Of under 140,000 clones listed, around 90% were seen once; the top ten hold more than 4.5%. CDR3 length: 15 residues. V was trimmed by 5 bases and J by 3 bases, leaving 11 bases between them. The germline V gene has CDR1 LNHNV and CDR2 YYDKDF (reference sequence).

This chain joins TRBV15 and TRBJ1-6; D not resolved. The sequenced sample was peripheral blood. The clonotype originates from a human donor in a cohort sampled during active COVID-19. CDR3 sequence reads: CATSFARSYNSPLHF. The CDR3 nucleotides are TGTGCCACCAGCTTTGCCAGAAGCTATAATTCACCCCTCCACTTT. Full variable domain (remainder filled in from reference TRBV15 and TRBJ1-6): DAMVIQNPRYQVTQFGKPVTLSCSQTLNHNVMYWYQQKSSQAPKLLFHYYDKDFNNEADTPDNFQSRRPNTSFCFLDIRSPGLGDTAMYLCATSFARSYNSPLHFGNGTRLTVT.